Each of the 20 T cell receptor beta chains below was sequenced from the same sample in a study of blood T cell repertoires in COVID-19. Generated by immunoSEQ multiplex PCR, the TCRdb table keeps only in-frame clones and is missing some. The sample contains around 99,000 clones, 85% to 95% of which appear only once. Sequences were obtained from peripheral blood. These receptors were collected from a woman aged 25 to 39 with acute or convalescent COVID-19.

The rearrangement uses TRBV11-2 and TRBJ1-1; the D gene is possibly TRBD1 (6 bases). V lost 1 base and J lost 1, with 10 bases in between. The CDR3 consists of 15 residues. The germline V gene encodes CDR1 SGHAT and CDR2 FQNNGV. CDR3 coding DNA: TGTGCCAGCAGCTTAGTCAGGGGCCCGAACACTGAAGCTTTCTTT. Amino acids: CASSLVRGPNTEAFF.

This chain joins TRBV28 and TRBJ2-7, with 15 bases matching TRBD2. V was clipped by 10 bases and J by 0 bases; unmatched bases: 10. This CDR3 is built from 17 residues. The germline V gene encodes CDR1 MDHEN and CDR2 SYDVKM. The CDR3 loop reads CATTSGTSGRISYEQYF. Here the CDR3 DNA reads TGTGCCACCACCTCCGGGACTAGCGGGAGGATCTCCTACGAGCAGTACTTC.

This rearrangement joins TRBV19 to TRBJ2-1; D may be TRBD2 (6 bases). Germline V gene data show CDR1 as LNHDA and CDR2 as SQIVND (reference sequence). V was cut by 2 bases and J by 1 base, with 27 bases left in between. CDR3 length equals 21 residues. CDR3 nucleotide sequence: TGTGCCAGTAGTATAAGGTCCGGAGGGTTTCGGCGCGACAGTTCCTACAATGAGCAGTTCTTC. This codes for CASSIRSGGFRRDSSYNEQFF.

CDR3 coding DNA: TGTGCCAGCAGCCCCGGGGGGGAAGAGACCCAGTACTTC. Translation gives CASSPGGEETQYF. The chain joins TRBV7-9 to TRBJ2-5; 8 nucleotides agree with TRBD2. J lost 3 bases, V lost 5 bases, and 2 bases had no gene match. Looked up from germline, CDR1 is SEHNR and CDR2 is FQNEAQ (reference sequence). There are 13 residues in the CDR3. Full variable domain (rest looked up from reference TRBV7-9 and TRBJ2-5): DTGVSQNPRHKITKRGQNVTFRCDPISEHNRLYWYRQTLGQGPEFLTYFQNEAQLEKSRLLSDRFSAERPKGSFSTLEIQRTEQGDSAMYLCASSPGGEETQYFGPGTRLLVL.

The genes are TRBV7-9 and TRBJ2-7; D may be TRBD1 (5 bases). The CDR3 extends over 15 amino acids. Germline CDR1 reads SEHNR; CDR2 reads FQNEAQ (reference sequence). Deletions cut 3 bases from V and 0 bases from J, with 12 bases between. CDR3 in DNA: TGTGCCAGCAGCTTCCTAGGGGTAACCTCCTACGAGCAGTACTTC. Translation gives CASSFLGVTSYEQYF.

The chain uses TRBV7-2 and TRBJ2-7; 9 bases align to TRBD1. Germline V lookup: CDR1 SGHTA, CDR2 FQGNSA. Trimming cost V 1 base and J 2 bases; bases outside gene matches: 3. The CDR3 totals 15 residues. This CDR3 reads CASSLEDRGPYEQYF. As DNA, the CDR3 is TGTGCCAGCAGCTTAGAGGACAGGGGACCCTACGAGCAGTACTTC.

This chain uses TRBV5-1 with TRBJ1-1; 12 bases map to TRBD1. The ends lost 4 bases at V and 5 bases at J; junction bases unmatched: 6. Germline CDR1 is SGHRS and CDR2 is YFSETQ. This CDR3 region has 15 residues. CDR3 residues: CASSPGTGGRTEAFF. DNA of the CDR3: TGCGCCAGCAGCCCCGGGACAGGGGGCAGGACTGAAGCTTTCTTT.

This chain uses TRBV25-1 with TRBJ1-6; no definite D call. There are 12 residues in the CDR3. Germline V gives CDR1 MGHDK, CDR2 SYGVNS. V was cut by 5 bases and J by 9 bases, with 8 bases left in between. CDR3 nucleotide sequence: TGTGCCAGCAGTACTCTAGGTTCACCCCTCCACTTT. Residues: CASSTLGSPLHF.

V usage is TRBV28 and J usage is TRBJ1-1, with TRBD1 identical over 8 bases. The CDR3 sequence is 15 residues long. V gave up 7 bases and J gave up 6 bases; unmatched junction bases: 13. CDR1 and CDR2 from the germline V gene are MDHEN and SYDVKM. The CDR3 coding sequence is TGTGCCAGCACTATACTTGGGACAGGTGATTCTGAAGCTTTCTTT. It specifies CASTILGTGDSEAFF.

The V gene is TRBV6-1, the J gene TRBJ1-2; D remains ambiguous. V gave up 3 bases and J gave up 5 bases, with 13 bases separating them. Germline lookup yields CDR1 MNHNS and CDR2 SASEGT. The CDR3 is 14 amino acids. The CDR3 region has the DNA TGTGCCAGCAGTGATCAGGCAGCTTCTTATGGCTACACCTTC. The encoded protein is CASSDQAASYGYTF.

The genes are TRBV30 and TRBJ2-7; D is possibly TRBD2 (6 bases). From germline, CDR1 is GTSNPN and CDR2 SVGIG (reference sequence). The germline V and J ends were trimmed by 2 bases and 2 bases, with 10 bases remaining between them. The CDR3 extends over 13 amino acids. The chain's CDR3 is CAWSTRLAYEQYF. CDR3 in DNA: TGTGCCTGGAGTACCCGACTAGCCTACGAGCAGTACTTC.

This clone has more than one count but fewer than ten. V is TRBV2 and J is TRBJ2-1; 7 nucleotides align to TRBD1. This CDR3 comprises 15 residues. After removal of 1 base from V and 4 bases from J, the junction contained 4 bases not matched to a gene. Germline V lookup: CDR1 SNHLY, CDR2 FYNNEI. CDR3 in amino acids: CASSEVGTAYNEQFF. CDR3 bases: TGTGCCAGCAGTGAAGTTGGGACAGCATACAATGAGCAGTTCTTC.

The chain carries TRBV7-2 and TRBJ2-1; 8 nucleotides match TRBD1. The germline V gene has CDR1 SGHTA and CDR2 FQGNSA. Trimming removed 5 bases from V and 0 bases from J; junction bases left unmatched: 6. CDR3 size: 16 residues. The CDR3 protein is CASSPDRANSYNEQFF. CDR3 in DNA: TGTGCCAGCAGCCCGGACAGGGCAAACTCCTACAATGAGCAGTTCTTC.

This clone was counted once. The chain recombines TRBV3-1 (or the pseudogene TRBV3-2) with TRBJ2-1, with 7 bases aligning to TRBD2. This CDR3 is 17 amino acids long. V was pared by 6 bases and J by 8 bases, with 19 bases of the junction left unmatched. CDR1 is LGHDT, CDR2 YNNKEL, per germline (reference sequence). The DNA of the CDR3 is TGTGCCAGCAGAACGGGTCTGGGACTACCTCCGGTCGATGAGCAGTTCTTC. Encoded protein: CASRTGLGLPPVDEQFF.

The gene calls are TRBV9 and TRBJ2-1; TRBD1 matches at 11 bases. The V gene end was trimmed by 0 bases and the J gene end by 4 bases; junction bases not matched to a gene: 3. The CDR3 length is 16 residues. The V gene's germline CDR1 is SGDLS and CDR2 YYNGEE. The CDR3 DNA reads TGTGCCAGCAGCGTAGCAGGGACAGGGGGTTACAATGAGCAGTTCTTC. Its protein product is CASSVAGTGGYNEQFF.

The CDR3 coding sequence is TGTGCCAGCAGTCGGACAGGAGGAATGTCCTACGAGCAGTACTTC. Translated, it gives CASSRTGGMSYEQYF. The chain uses TRBV27 and TRBJ2-7; 7 bases match TRBD1. The CDR3 totals 15 residues. Germline values: CDR1 MNHEY, CDR2 SMNVEV (reference sequence). With V trimmed by 5 bases and J by 1 base, 8 bases remained unmatched.

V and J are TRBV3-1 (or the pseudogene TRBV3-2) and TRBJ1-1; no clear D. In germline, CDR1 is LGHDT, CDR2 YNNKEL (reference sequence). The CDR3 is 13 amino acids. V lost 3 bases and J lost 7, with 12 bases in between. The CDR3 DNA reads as TGTGCCAGCAGCCATCGCCTCGGGGTTGAAGCTTTCTTT. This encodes CASSHRLGVEAFF.

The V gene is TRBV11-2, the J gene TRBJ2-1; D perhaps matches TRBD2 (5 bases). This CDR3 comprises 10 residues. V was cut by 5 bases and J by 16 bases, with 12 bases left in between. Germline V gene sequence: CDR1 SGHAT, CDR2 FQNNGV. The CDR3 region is CASSPVRTFF. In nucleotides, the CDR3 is TGTGCCAGCAGCCCCGTCCGGACTTTCTTC.

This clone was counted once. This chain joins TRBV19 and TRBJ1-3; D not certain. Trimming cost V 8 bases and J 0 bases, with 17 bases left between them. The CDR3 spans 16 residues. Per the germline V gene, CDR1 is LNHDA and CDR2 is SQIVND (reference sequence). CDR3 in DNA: TGTGCCAGTTGCACGGAGGGCTCAAGCTCTGGAAACACCATATATTTT. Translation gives CASCTEGSSSGNTIYF.

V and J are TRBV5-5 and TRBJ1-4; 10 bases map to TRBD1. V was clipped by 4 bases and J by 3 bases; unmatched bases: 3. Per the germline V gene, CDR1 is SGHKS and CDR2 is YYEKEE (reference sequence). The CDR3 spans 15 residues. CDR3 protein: CASSADRGPNEKLFF. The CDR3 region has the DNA TGTGCCAGCAGCGCCGACAGGGGGCCTAATGAAAAACTGTTTTTT. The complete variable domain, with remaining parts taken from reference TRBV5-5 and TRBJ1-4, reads DAGVTQSPTHLIKTRGQQVTLRCSPISGHKSVSWYQQVLGQGPQFIFQYYEKEERGRGNFPDRFSARQFPNYSSELNVNALLLGDSALYLCASSADRGPNEKLFFGSGTQLSVL.